The entry that follows covers one T cell receptor beta chain sequence. This sample was taken from a study of blood T cell repertoires in COVID-19. Study at large: Both acute and convalescent COVID-19 samples were obtained from the United States, Italy and Spain.

Authors' methods: The assay estimated nucleated cells by amplifying reference gene primers. Generated by immunoSEQ multiplex PCR, the TCRdb table keeps only in-frame clones and is missing some. From that table come the V and J calls and clone size; the DNA was used to work out D and trimming. Among 160,000 or so clones listed, around 85% were seen once. Germline-derived CDR1 and CDR2 are SEHNR and FQNEAQ (reference sequence). After removal of 3 bases from V and 3 bases from J, the junction contained 10 bases not matched to a gene. The CDR3 runs to 16 residues. Ages ranged from about 18 to 89 years, with residence in around 24 US areas. Participant reports of clinical history set cohort assignment.

The sample comprised PBMCs or T cells enriched from blood (not recorded which). This sequence joins TRBV7-9 and TRBJ1-2; 7 nucleotides align to TRBD1. This receptor was taken from a woman in her thirties or forties with acute COVID-19. The CDR3: CASSLIQGGTHYGYTF. As DNA, the CDR3 is TGTGCCAGCAGCTTGATCCAGGGGGGAACCCACTATGGCTACACCTTC.